The 16 T cell receptor beta chains below were found in one sample sequenced in a study of blood T cell repertoires in COVID-19. TCRdb keeps only in-frame clones here, not all; method: immunoSEQ multiplex PCR. The repertoire consists of around 90,000 clones, with around 94% occurring once and the leading ten covering roughly 5.9%. Sequences were obtained from peripheral blood. These receptors originate from a woman aged 60-70 years with active COVID-19.

This chain connects TRBV6-2 or TRBV6-3 to TRBJ2-1, with D possibly being TRBD2 (5 bases). Germline lookup yields CDR1 MNHEY and CDR2 SVGEGT. This CDR3 contains 14 residues. V lost 4 bases to trimming and J lost 2 bases, with 9 bases between them. CDR3 loop: CASSSGNPYNEQFF. DNA for the CDR3: TGTGCCAGCAGTTCGGGGAATCCCTACAATGAGCAGTTCTTC.

V gene TRBV27 combines with J gene TRBJ1-4; 7 positions match TRBD1. Germline loops: CDR1 MNHEY, CDR2 SMNVEV (reference sequence). The ends lost 11 bases at V and 7 bases at J; junction bases unmatched: 16. The CDR3 loop spans 15 amino acids. In DNA form, the CDR3 reads TGTGCCTCCCGACAGGGATCATGGGGAGGTGAAAAACTGTTTTTT. It codes for CASRQGSWGGEKLFF.

The chain links TRBV7-2 to TRBJ2-5, with D possibly TRBD1 on 6 matching bases. The germline V gene has CDR1 SGHTA and CDR2 FQGNSA. The CDR3 runs 14 residues. V was clipped by 5 bases and J by 5 bases, with 15 bases between them. CDR3 nucleotides: TGTGCCAGCAGCCCCGTACAGGGTATCGAGACCCAGTACTTC. This codes for CASSPVQGIETQYF.

The rearrangement uses TRBV5-4 and TRBJ2-2; possible D gene TRBD2, 6 bases. Germline-derived CDR1 and CDR2 are SGHNT and YYREEE (reference sequence). Between the trimmed V and J ends, which lost 4 bases and 2 bases, there was a span of 15 bases. The length of the CDR3 is 16 residues. Here the CDR3 DNA reads TGTGCCAGCAGCCCTCACTCGCGGGGTAACACCGGGGAGCTGTTTTTT. This translates into CASSPHSRGNTGELFF.

This clone has only one observation. The genes are TRBV5-4 and TRBJ2-7; D is ambiguous. This CDR3 has 14 amino acids. The germline gives CDR1 SGHNT, CDR2 YYREEE (reference sequence). V dropped 0 bases and J dropped 2 bases, with 9 bases sitting between them. The CDR3 is CASSLGLETYEQYF. The CDR3 DNA sequence: TGTGCCAGCAGCTTGGGCCTGGAGACCTACGAGCAGTACTTC.

The chain employs TRBV9 and TRBJ2-5, with 9 bases identical to TRBD2. The ends lost 4 bases at V and 4 bases at J; junction bases unmatched: 14. CDR1 is SGDLS and CDR2 is YYNGEE in the germline V gene. The length of the CDR3 is 17 residues. In DNA form, the CDR3 reads TGTGCCAGCAGCCCAGGGGCAGCGGGAGGACTCGCAGAGACCCAGTACTTC. Protein sequence: CASSPGAAGGLAETQYF.

The chain recombines TRBV7-8 with TRBJ2-5; D is uncertain. The CDR3 length is 12 residues. CDR1 and CDR2 from the germline V gene are SGHVS and FQNEAQ. Between the trimmed V and J ends, which lost 0 bases and 5 bases, there was a span of 4 bases. DNA of the CDR3: TGTGCCAGCAGCTTAGCGCGGGAGACCCAGTACTTC. Protein sequence: CASSLARETQYF. Based on the CDR3 plus reference TRBV7-8 and TRBJ2-5, the full variable domain is GAGVSQSPRYKVAKRGQDVALRCDPISGHVSLFWYQQALGQGPEFLTYFQNEAQLDKSGLPSDRFFAERPEGSVSTLKIQRTQQEDSAVYLCASSLARETQYFGPGTRLLVL.

The chain combines TRBV28 with TRBJ1-2; TRBD1 matches 9 bases. With 5 bases clipped from V and 8 bases from J, the junction kept 6 bases outside the gene matches. Germline CDR1 MDHEN, CDR2 SYDVKM. The CDR3 is 13 amino acids. The CDR3 DNA is TGTGCCAGCAGTACGGGACAGGGTAGAGGCTACACCTTC. Residues: CASSTGQGRGYTF.

Regarding this clone: Within the sample, other DNA sequences also encode this same CDR3. The chain carries TRBV3-1 (or the pseudogene TRBV3-2) and TRBJ2-7; D is perhaps TRBD1 (6 bases). The V gene lost 1 base and the J gene lost 2 bases, with 9 bases spanning the gap. CDR1 is LGHDT, CDR2 YNNKEL, per germline (reference sequence). This CDR3 has 14 residues. CDR3: CASSQGQGPYEQYF. The CDR3 bases are TGTGCCAGCAGCCAAGGGCAGGGGCCCTACGAGCAGTACTTC.

The chain employs TRBV4-3 and TRBJ1-4; maybe TRBD1 (6 bases). Germline V gives CDR1 LGHNA, CDR2 YSLEER. V shed 0 bases and J shed 3 bases, with 14 bases lying between them. The CDR3 totals 17 residues. CDR3 sequence reads: CASSQDAGGKANEKLFF. CDR3 DNA sequence: TGCGCCAGCAGCCAAGATGCGGGGGGCAAGGCTAATGAAAAACTGTTTTTT.

The rearrangement uses TRBV19 and TRBJ2-1; 10 positions match TRBD2. The CDR3 covers 17 residues. V lost 2 bases to trimming and J lost 7 bases; unmatched junction nucleotides: 11. Germline CDR1 and CDR2: LNHDA and SQIVND (reference sequence). The CDR3 DNA is TGTGCCAGTAGTATAATGGTACTAGCGGGGCGTCGGAATGAGCAGTTCTTC. Amino acids: CASSIMVLAGRRNEQFF.

The V call is TRBV5-6, the J call TRBJ1-4, with 7 bases aligning to TRBD1. Germline CDR1 and CDR2: SGHDT and YYEEEE. Unmatched junction bases numbered 15, after V lost 3 bases and J lost 1 base. CDR3 length: 19 amino acids. Written as DNA, the CDR3 is TGTGCCAGCAGCTCCGGGCCCTTTGAGGGGGCAGGAACTAATGAAAAACTGTTTTTT. Amino acid sequence: CASSSGPFEGAGTNEKLFF.

The count of this clone is one. The chain combines TRBV9 with TRBJ2-1, with 9 nucleotides matching TRBD2. The V gene's germline CDR1 is SGDLS and CDR2 YYNGEE. The CDR3 covers 18 residues. After removal of 0 bases from V and 1 base from J, the junction contained 8 bases not matched to a gene. The CDR3 reads CASSVERLAGASYNEQFF. CDR3 DNA: TGTGCCAGCAGCGTAGAGAGGTTAGCGGGAGCATCCTACAATGAGCAGTTCTTC.

The CDR3 region has the DNA TGTGCCAGCAGTAGGACAGGGGCCAGCTCTGGGGCCAACGTCCTGACTTTC. Translated, it gives CASSRTGASSGANVLTF. This chain uses TRBV28 with TRBJ2-6; 9 bases map to TRBD1. The V gene end was trimmed by 5 bases and the J gene end by 0 bases; junction bases not matched to a gene: 5. Germline V gene data show CDR1 as MDHEN and CDR2 as SYDVKM. This CDR3 region has 17 residues.

This clone was seen a few times. The CDR3 spells CASSNRGQPQHF. CDR3 coding DNA: TGTGCCAGCAGCAACAGGGGTCAGCCCCAGCATTTT. The gene calls are TRBV5-4 and TRBJ1-5; 7 bases agree with TRBD1. The CDR3 has 12 residues. Germline values: CDR1 SGHNT, CDR2 YYREEE (reference sequence). V lost 4 bases and J lost 6; bases outside the gene matches: 1.

V is TRBV5-5 and J is TRBJ1-1, with TRBD1 identical over 7 bases. The germline V gene encodes CDR1 SGHKS and CDR2 YYEKEE (reference sequence). With 4 bases clipped from V and 3 bases from J, the junction kept 3 bases outside the gene matches. The CDR3 spans 13 residues. CDR3 DNA sequence: TGTGCCAGCAGCCCTGACAGGGACACTGAAGCTTTCTTT. The encoded protein is CASSPDRDTEAFF. Based on the CDR3 plus reference TRBV5-5 and TRBJ1-1, the full variable domain is DAGVTQSPTHLIKTRGQQVTLRCSPISGHKSVSWYQQVLGQGPQFIFQYYEKEERGRGNFPDRFSARQFPNYSSELNVNALLLGDSALYLCASSPDRDTEAFFGQGTRLTVV.